This T cell receptor beta chain is drawn from a study of blood T cell repertoires in COVID-19. Study-wide background: The cDNA or gDNA used as material had been derived from T cells, B-cell-depleted T cells, or PBMCs.

The data were produced by immunoSEQ multiplex PCR, yet TCRdb's version contains in-frame clones alone and is incomplete. The sample lists 200,000 or so clones; around four fifths were seen once. The V end was cut by 1 base, the J end by 4 bases, with 12 bases between. The CDR3 spans 14 residues. In germline, CDR1 is SGHRS, CDR2 YFSETQ. The rearrangement joins TRBV5-1 to TRBJ2-7, with a weak D call TRBD1 (5 bases). The source material was peripheral blood. This sequence originates from a human donor in a cohort sampled during active COVID-19. The CDR3 region has the DNA TGCGCCAGCAGCTTGAACCCCGACAGTTACGAGCAGTACGTC. It codes for CASSLNPDSYEQYV.